This entry is about one T cell receptor (beta chain). The record originates from a study of blood T cell repertoires in COVID-19. Across the whole study: Sites in the United States, Italy and Spain provided acute and convalescent COVID-19 samples. From T cells, B-cell-depleted T cells, or PBMCs came the material, which was cDNA or gDNA.

V was cut by 1 base and J by 9 bases, with 14 bases left in between. Germline V gene lookup returns CDR1 SGHTS and CDR2 YDEGEE. The CDR3 length is 14 residues. Authors' methods: By means of reference gene primer amplification, nucleated cell counts were estimated. TCRdb's copy holds only in-frame clones and misses some; the assay was immunoSEQ multiplex PCR. The D gene and trimming were derived from the DNA, and the V and J assignments and clone size from that table. The sample yields tens of thousands of clones, 75% to 90% seen once. Material for sequencing was peripheral blood. This TCR was sampled from a woman between 65 and 79 years old with acute or convalescent COVID-19. The chain recombines TRBV5-8 with TRBJ1-5, with a tentative D call TRBD1 (5 bases). As DNA, the CDR3 is TGTGCCAGCAGCTTGTATACAGGTGGTTCGCCCCAGCATTTT. This sequence encodes CASSLYTGGSPQHF.